This T cell receptor (beta chain) was identified during a study of T-cell reconstitution after alpha-beta-depleted transplantation in children. Between the trimmed V and J ends, which lost 0 bases and 0 bases, there was a span of 9 bases. The germline V gene encodes CDR1 SGDLS and CDR2 YYNGEE. The length of the CDR3 is 15 residues. Whole-study results and caveats: Newly produced T cells mostly accounted for T-cell counts and diversity one year post-transplant.

This clonotype has just a few counts. The target antigen is unknown. Preparation of the TCRbeta library used unique molecular identifiers. MiXCR was run by TCRdb on the PCR reads, yielding one entry per CDR3 protein. The sample has some 200,000 distinct CDR3 sequences; 7.5% to 9.5% are singletons. The TCR was taken from a male patient between 2 and 9 years old who had a stem cell transplant for acute myeloid leukemia, so the T cells may come from the graft donor. Sample: PBMCs, mostly from graft donor cells, taken 360 days after TCRalphabeta/CD19-depleted stem cell transplant. V is TRBV9 and J is TRBJ1-1; possible D gene TRBD1, 5 bases. The DNA for the CDR3 is TGTGCCAGCAGCGTAGCGGGGGGGATGAACACTGAAGCTTTCTTT. Its protein is CASSVAGGMNTEAFF.